This TCR beta chain was identified during a study of blood T cell repertoires in COVID-19. As for the study in general: Samples taken during acute and convalescent COVID-19 were collected in the United States, Italy and Spain. Nucleic acid was either cDNA or gDNA, and it came from T cells, B-cell-depleted T cells, or PBMCs.

The germline CDR1 and CDR2 sequences are LNHDA and SQIVND (reference sequence). V trimming: 4 bases; J trimming: 4 bases; junction bases outside the gene matches: 3. This CDR3 contains 14 residues. How the authors handled the data: From reference gene primer amplification, estimates of nucleated cell counts were derived. Sequencing used immunoSEQ multiplex PCR; TCRdb keeps in-frame clones, though not all of them. From that table come the V and J calls and clone size; the DNA was used to work out D and trimming. The sample contains 90,000 to 110,000 clones, around 81% of which appear only once. The chain combines TRBV19 with TRBJ1-3, with 8 nucleotides matching TRBD1. This clonotype originated in an elderly man with acute or convalescent COVID-19. Sequencing was performed on peripheral blood. CDR3 region: CASSTTGAGNTIYF. The CDR3 DNA reads TGTGCCAGTAGTACGACAGGGGCAGGAAACACCATATATTTT.